This entry is about one TCR beta chain. Its antigen is currently unknown. With constant-segment primers, 5'RACE yielded cDNA libraries of TCR alpha and TCR beta that carried sample barcodes and UMIs. MiXCR was run by TCRdb on the 5' RACE reads, yielding one entry per CDR3 protein. Among a few hundred thousand distinct CDR3 sequences listed, about 15% were seen once. CDR3 size: 15 residues. CDR1 is SGHRS, CDR2 YFSETQ, per germline. V was cut by 3 bases and J by 3 bases, with 15 bases left in between. The sample originates from a study of T-cell memory formation after mild COVID-19. Study details: Clusters were largely donor specific.

Whole-study results and caveats: Among CD4+ contracting clones, most were CM and EM, and CD8+ ones EMRA.

The gene calls are TRBV5-1 and TRBJ1-1; TRBD1 is a possible D gene (6 bases). Sequences were obtained from PBMCs or a T cell subset sorted from them (not recorded which). The receptor's source is a man in his late teens or twenties who had mild COVID-19 (a few samples of this study predate the infection). Cell type and time point are not known. This CDR3 reads CASSSLQGTDTEAFF. In nucleotides, the CDR3 is TGCGCCAGCAGCTCGCTACAGGGAACGGACACTGAAGCTTTCTTT.